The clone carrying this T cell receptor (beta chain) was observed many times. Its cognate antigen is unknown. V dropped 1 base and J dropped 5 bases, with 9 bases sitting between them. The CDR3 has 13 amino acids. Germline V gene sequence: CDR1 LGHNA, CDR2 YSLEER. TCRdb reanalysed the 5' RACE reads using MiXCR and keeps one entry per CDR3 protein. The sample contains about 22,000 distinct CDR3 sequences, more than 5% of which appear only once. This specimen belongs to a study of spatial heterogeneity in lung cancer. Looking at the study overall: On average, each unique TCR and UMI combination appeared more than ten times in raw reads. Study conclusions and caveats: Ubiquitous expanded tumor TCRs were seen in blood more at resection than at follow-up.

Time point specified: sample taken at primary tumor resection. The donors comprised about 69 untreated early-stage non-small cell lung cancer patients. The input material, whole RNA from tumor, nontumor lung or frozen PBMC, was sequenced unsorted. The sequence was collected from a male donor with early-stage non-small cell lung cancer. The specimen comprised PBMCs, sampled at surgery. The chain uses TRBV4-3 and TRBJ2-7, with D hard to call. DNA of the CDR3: TGCGCCAGCAGCCAAGCCCTCTACCACGAGCAGTACTTC. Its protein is CASSQALYHEQYF.